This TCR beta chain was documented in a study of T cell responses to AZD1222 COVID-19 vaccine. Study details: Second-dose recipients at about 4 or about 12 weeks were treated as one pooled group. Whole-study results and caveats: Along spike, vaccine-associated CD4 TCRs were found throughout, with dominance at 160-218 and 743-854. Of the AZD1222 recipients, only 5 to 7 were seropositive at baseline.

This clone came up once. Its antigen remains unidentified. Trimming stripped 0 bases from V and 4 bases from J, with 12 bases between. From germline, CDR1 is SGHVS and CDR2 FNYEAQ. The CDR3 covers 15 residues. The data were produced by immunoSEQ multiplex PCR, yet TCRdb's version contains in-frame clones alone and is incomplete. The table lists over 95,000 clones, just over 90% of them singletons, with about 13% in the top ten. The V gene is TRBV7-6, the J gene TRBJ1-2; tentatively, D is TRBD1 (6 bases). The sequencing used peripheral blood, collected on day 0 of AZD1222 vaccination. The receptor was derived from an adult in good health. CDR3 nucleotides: TGTGCCAGCAGCTTAGCGCCGGACAGCACCTATGGCTACACCTTC. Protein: CASSLAPDSTYGYTF.